Presented here are 24 T cell receptor beta chains from one specimen sequenced in a study of T cells in Graves' hyperthyroidism and ophthalmopathy. Amplification targeted TCR beta CDR3 regions from RNA transcripts. Initially, a first-round RT-PCR of the TCR CDR3 employed the HTBI primer set. One entry per CDR3 protein results from TCRdb running MiXCR on the multiplex PCR reads. The repertoire holds around 570,000 distinct CDR3 sequences, with roughly 21% as singletons. Sequencing was performed on blood. The receptors originated from a man aged 35-49 years with Graves' ophthalmopathy.

This clonotype appeared many times. The chain combines TRBV3-1 with TRBJ1-1; D is unclear. There are 13 residues in the CDR3. The V gene's germline CDR1 is LGHDT and CDR2 YNNKEL (reference sequence). V was clipped by 0 bases and J by 7 bases, with 9 bases between them. CDR3 sequence: CASSQEGILEAFF. The CDR3 DNA reads TGTGCCAGCAGCCAAGAGGGAATACTTGAAGCTTTCTTT.

At least ten counts were recorded for this clonotype. The chain has TRBV7-2 and TRBJ2-1, with 9 bases that match TRBD2. The CDR3 has 17 amino acids. With 2 bases clipped from V and 3 bases from J, the junction kept 8 bases outside the gene matches. The germline V gene encodes CDR1 SGHTA and CDR2 FQGNSA. Here the CDR3 DNA reads TGTGCCAGCAGCTTAAGTCCTCTAGCGGGACGCTACAATGAGCAGTTCTTC. It specifies CASSLSPLAGRYNEQFF.

The chain couples TRBV11-2 to TRBJ2-1; 10 bases match TRBD2. CDR3 length: 17 amino acids. The trim removed 4 bases at V and 10 bases at J, leaving 16 bases unmatched. Germline V gene lookup returns CDR1 SGHAT and CDR2 FQNNGV. The CDR3 DNA follows: TGTGCCAGCAGCTCCCTCCGTGGGAGCGGGAGGGCCTGGGAGCAGTTCTTC. Translated: CASSSLRGSGRAWEQFF.

A remark on this clonotype: This clone may be a read error of a much larger clone one base away. V gene TRBV28 combines with J gene TRBJ2-5, with D possibly called TRBD1 or TRBD2 (6 bases each). The CDR3 loop spans 16 amino acids. In germline, CDR1 is MDHEN, CDR2 SYDVKM. Trimming left V 7 bases short and J 6 bases short, with 24 bases between. In DNA, the CDR3 is TGTGCCAGCATCTTAAGAGGGGGGAGCCGGCCAAAGACCCAGTACTTC. Translated, it gives CASILRGGSRPKTQYF.

In this sample, this clonotype turned up many times. The DNA for the CDR3 is TGCGCCAGCAGCTTGGGGTATCACACAGATACGCAGTATTTT. This codes for CASSLGYHTDTQYF. V gene TRBV5-1 combines with J gene TRBJ2-3; D is undetermined. This CDR3 has 14 amino acids. Per the germline V gene, CDR1 is SGHRS and CDR2 is YFSETQ. The V and J ends lost 0 bases and 2 bases respectively, with 7 bases between them.

The chain has TRBV27 and TRBJ1-4, with 11 bases that match TRBD1. Germline CDR1 reads MNHEY; CDR2 reads SMNVEV (reference sequence). The CDR3 sequence is 14 residues long. Trimming cost V 4 bases and J 7 bases; bases outside gene matches: 2. This CDR3 reads CASSWTGGTEKLFF. The CDR3, as DNA: TGTGCCAGCAGTTGGACAGGGGGCACTGAAAAACTGTTTTTT.

The sample holds a few counts of this clonotype. The rearrangement links TRBV7-6 to TRBJ2-1, with 7 bases that match TRBD2. The germline V gene has CDR1 SGHVS and CDR2 FNYEAQ. The CDR3 is 16 residues long. The V and J ends lost 5 bases and 7 bases, in that order; junction bases with no gene match: 14. The CDR3 coding sequence is TGTGCCAGCAGCCCCCCGCCGGGGACTATAGCGAATGAGCAGTTCTTC. This translates into CASSPPPGTIANEQFF.

This clonotype is a singleton in its sample. V gene TRBV28 combines with J gene TRBJ2-5; TRBD1 matches at 7 bases. The CDR3 length is 21 residues. CDR1 MDHEN and CDR2 SYDVKM come from the germline V gene. Unmatched junction bases numbered 23, after V lost 0 bases and J lost 4 bases. The CDR3, as DNA: TGTGCCAGCAGTTTATGGATAGACAGACAGGGATTGGGTGTCCCAGCAGAGACCCAGTACTTC. This translates into CASSLWIDRQGLGVPAETQYF.

This chain links TRBV9 with TRBJ2-1; 15 bases align to TRBD2. V dropped 2 bases and J dropped 1; count of bases not matched to a gene: 7. Looked up from germline, CDR1 is SGDLS and CDR2 is YYNGEE. This CDR3 spans 19 amino acids. The CDR3 is CASSVWGLAGGNSYNEQFF. The CDR3 DNA follows: TGTGCCAGCAGCGTGTGGGGACTAGCGGGAGGAAATTCCTACAATGAGCAGTTCTTC. The complete variable domain, with remaining parts taken from reference TRBV9 and TRBJ2-1, reads DSGVTQTPKHLITATGQRVTLRCSPRSGDLSVYWYQQSLDQGLQFLIQYYNGEERAKGNILERFSAQQFPDLHSELNLSSLELGDSALYFCASSVWGLAGGNSYNEQFFGPGTRLTVL.

This clonotype has at least ten counts. V usage is TRBV7-6 and J usage is TRBJ2-1; 10 bases fit TRBD1. There are 16 residues in the CDR3. V gave up 2 bases and J gave up 0 bases; unmatched junction bases: 1. Per the germline V gene, CDR1 is SGHVS and CDR2 is FNYEAQ. The CDR3 is CASSLRQGASYNEQFF. Here the CDR3 DNA reads TGTGCCAGCAGCTTAAGACAGGGGGCCTCCTACAATGAGCAGTTCTTC. The complete variable domain, with remaining parts taken from reference TRBV7-6 and TRBJ2-1, reads GAGVSQSPRYKVTKRGQDVALRCDPISGHVSLYWYRQALGQGPEFLTYFNYEAQQDKSGLPNDRFSAERPEGSISTLTIQRTEQRDSAMYRCASSLRQGASYNEQFFGPGTRLTVL.

This clonotype was seen ten or more times. J is TRBJ1-3 and V is TRBV10-3; 8 bases align to TRBD1. Looked up from germline, CDR1 is ENHRY and CDR2 is SYGVKD. V was pared by 7 bases and J by 2 bases, with 1 base of the junction left unmatched. The CDR3 is made up of 13 amino acids. The CDR3 spells CAITGGPGNTIYF. The CDR3, as DNA: TGTGCCATCACAGGGGGCCCTGGAAACACCATATATTTT.

This clonotype was seen a few times. The V and J genes are TRBV13 and TRBJ2-3; the D gene could be TRBD1 or TRBD2 (6 bases each). The CDR3 extends over 16 amino acids. Germline values: CDR1 PRHDT, CDR2 FYEKMQ (reference sequence). V lost 7 bases to trimming and J lost 2 bases, with 19 bases between them. For the CDR3, the DNA is TGTGCCAGCATTTCTAGGGGGGAGCGGTACACAGATACGCAGTATTTT. Amino acid sequence: CASISRGERYTDTQYF. Drawing the rest from reference TRBV13 and TRBJ2-3, the complete variable domain is AAGVIQSPRHLIKEKRETATLKCYPIPRHDTVYWYQQGPGQDPQFLISFYEKMQSDKGSIPDRFSAQQFSDYHSELNMSSLELGDSALYFCASISRGERYTDTQYFGPGTRLTVL.

This clonotype was seen at least ten times. This chain connects TRBV11-2 to TRBJ2-4, with TRBD1 matching 7 bases. CDR3 length: 14 residues. The V and J ends lost 1 base and 7 bases, in that order; junction bases with no gene match: 4. Germline V gene data show CDR1 as SGHAT and CDR2 as FQNNGV. The CDR3 coding sequence is TGTGCCAGCAGCTTAGTACAGGGGATCAACATTCAGTACTTC. This encodes CASSLVQGINIQYF.

There are a few counts of this clonotype. The chain is built from TRBV9 and TRBJ2-7; no reliable D call. The germline gives CDR1 SGDLS, CDR2 YYNGEE. This CDR3 comprises 14 residues. Trimming took off 2 bases at V and 0 bases at J, with 9 bases between the two ends. DNA of the CDR3: TGTGCCAGCAGCGTTGCGACGGGCTCCTACGAGCAGTACTTC. Protein sequence: CASSVATGSYEQYF. The variable domain in full, completed from reference TRBV9 and TRBJ2-7, reads DSGVTQTPKHLITATGQRVTLRCSPRSGDLSVYWYQQSLDQGLQFLIQYYNGEERAKGNILERFSAQQFPDLHSELNLSSLELGDSALYFCASSVATGSYEQYFGPGTRLTVT.

This clonotype occurred many times. This chain uses TRBV7-8 with TRBJ2-7; 10 nucleotides agree with TRBD2. V gave up 4 bases and J gave up 5 bases; unmatched junction bases: 8. Germline V gene data show CDR1 as SGHVS and CDR2 as FQNEAQ. The CDR3 runs 15 residues. The CDR3 here is CASSSLGLAADEQYF. The CDR3 nucleotides are TGTGCCAGCAGCTCATTAGGACTAGCGGCAGACGAGCAGTACTTC.

A remark on this clonotype: Mismatch with germline at one junction end may stem from a read error. CDR3 coding DNA: TGCGCCAGCAGCCAACATTGGGAGCGGGAGCAGTACTTC. Translated: CASSQHWEREQYF. The genes are TRBV12-3 or TRBV12-4 and TRBJ2-7; D may be TRBD2 (5 bases). This CDR3 spans 13 amino acids.

This clonotype was detected ten times or more. The V gene is TRBV7-2, the J gene TRBJ2-5; 8 bases match TRBD1. Germline V gives CDR1 SGHTA, CDR2 FQGNSA. With 5 bases clipped from V and 7 bases from J, the junction kept 12 bases outside the gene matches. The CDR3 covers 15 residues. As DNA, the CDR3 is TGTGCCAGCAGCCAAGGCGGGCAGGGGGCGGGGACCCAGTACTTC. Translated: CASSQGGQGAGTQYF.

This clonotype was observed a handful of times. J is TRBJ1-1 and V is TRBV6-1, with a tentative D call TRBD1 (5 bases). The germline V gene encodes CDR1 MNHNS and CDR2 SASEGT. Trimming took 4 bases from V and 9 from J, leaving 6 bases between them. This CDR3 spans 10 amino acids. As DNA, the CDR3 is TGTGCCAGCAGTGGGGGGAAAGCTTTCTTT. Protein product: CASSGGKAFF.

This clonotype was detected ten times or more. J is TRBJ2-7 and V is TRBV7-2; maybe TRBD2 (5 bases). CDR1 SGHTA and CDR2 FQGNSA come from the germline V gene. This CDR3 contains 14 residues. Between the trimmed V and J ends, which lost 1 base and 3 bases, there was a span of 10 bases. The DNA of the CDR3 is TGTGCCAGCAGCTTAGGGGTGGGAGTCTACGAGCAGTACTTC. It encodes CASSLGVGVYEQYF.

This clonotype came up a few times. The chain has TRBV28 and TRBJ1-5; 7 bases agree with TRBD1. The V segment lost 3 bases and the J segment 6 bases; nucleotides outside the gene matches: 14. This CDR3 spans 17 amino acids. In germline, CDR1 is MDHEN, CDR2 SYDVKM. CDR3 amino acids: CASSFKGAGILGQPQHF. The CDR3 bases are TGTGCCAGCAGTTTTAAGGGGGCGGGTATCTTAGGTCAGCCCCAGCATTTT.

Many counts were recorded for this clonotype. The chain employs TRBV5-1 and TRBJ1-3; D unresolved. This CDR3 has 16 residues. Germline-derived CDR1 and CDR2 are SGHRS and YFSETQ. V gave up 0 bases and J gave up 1 base, with 11 bases separating them. Here the CDR3 reads CASSLGGSTSGNTIYF. As DNA, the CDR3 is TGCGCCAGCAGCTTGGGAGGGTCAACTTCTGGAAACACCATATATTTT.

The chain is built from TRBV28 and TRBJ1-6; D unclear. The germline V gene has CDR1 MDHEN and CDR2 SYDVKM. The CDR3 runs 16 residues. Trimming pared 5 bases from V and 6 bases from J, leaving 17 bases between. CDR3 DNA sequence: TGTGCCAGCAGTACTTACAGCAGATTATTTAATTCACCCCTCCACTTT. Protein: CASSTYSRLFNSPLHF.

This rearrangement joins TRBV3-1 to TRBJ2-7; 10 bases align to TRBD2. Germline lookup yields CDR1 LGHDT and CDR2 YNNKEL (reference sequence). Trimming took 4 bases from V and 6 from J; bases not matched to a gene: 6. The CDR3 is 14 amino acids. The CDR3 loop is CASSLGLAEREQYF. In nucleotides, the CDR3 is TGTGCCAGCAGCCTCGGACTAGCGGAGCGCGAGCAGTACTTC.

This clonotype was observed a few times. V usage is TRBV7-8 and J usage is TRBJ1-4, with 7 nucleotides matching TRBD1. Germline CDR1 is SGHVS and CDR2 is FQNEAQ. The CDR3 spans 14 residues. The V gene end was trimmed by 5 bases and the J gene end by 8 bases; junction bases not matched to a gene: 8. The CDR3 protein is CASSGTGVREKLFF. Here the CDR3 DNA reads TGTGCCAGCAGCGGCACAGGGGTTCGGGAAAAACTGTTTTTT.